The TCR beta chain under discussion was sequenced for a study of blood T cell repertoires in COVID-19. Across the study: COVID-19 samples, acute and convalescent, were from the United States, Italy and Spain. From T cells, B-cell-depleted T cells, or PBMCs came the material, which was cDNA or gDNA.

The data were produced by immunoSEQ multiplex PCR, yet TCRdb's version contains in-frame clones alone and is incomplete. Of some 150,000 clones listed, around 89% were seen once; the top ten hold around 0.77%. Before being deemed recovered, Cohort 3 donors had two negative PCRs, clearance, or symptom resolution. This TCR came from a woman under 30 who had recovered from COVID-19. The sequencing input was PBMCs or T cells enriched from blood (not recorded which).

CDR3 bases: TGTGCCAGCAGTCCTAGGGCGGGATTCTCGCCGGATACGCAGTATTTT. This encodes CASSPRAGFSPDTQYF. The chain couples TRBV6-4 to TRBJ2-3, with D possibly TRBD2 on 6 matching bases. V dropped 5 bases and J dropped 6 bases, with 21 bases sitting between them. This CDR3 has 16 residues. Germline V gene sequence: CDR1 MRHNA, CDR2 SNTAGT.